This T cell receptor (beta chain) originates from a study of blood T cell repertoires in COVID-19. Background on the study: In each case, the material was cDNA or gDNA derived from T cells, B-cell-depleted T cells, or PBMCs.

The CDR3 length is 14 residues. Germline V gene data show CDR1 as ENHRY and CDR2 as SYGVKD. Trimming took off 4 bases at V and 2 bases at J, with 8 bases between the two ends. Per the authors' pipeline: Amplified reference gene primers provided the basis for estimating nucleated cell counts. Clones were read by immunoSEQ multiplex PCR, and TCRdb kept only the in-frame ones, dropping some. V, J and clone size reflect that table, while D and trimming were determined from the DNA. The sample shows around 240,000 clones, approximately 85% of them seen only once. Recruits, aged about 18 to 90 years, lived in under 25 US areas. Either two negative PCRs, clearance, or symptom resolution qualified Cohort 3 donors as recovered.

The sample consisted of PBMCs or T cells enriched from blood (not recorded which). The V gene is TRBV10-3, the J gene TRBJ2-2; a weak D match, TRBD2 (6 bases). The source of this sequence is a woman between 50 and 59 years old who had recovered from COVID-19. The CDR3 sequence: CAISAGTNTGELFF. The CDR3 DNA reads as TGTGCCATCAGTGCGGGGACTAACACCGGGGAGCTGTTTTTT.